Below are 25 T cell receptor beta chains sequenced from a single sample in a study of blood T cell repertoires in COVID-19. TCRdb's copy holds only in-frame clones and misses some; the assay was immunoSEQ multiplex PCR. The sample has 150,000 to 200,000 clones, around 85% seen once. Sequenced material: peripheral blood. Receptor source: a human donor with acute or convalescent COVID-19. The donor label of this sample is uncertain.

The chain has TRBV27 and TRBJ1-4; a possible D gene is TRBD1 (6 bases). V was cut by 5 bases and J by 8 bases, with 15 bases left in between. The CDR3 is 14 residues long. Germline V gives CDR1 MNHEY, CDR2 SMNVEV (reference sequence). The CDR3 sequence is CASSLRRGKEKLFF. CDR3 DNA sequence: TGTGCCAGCAGTCTCCGAAGGGGGAAAGAAAAACTGTTTTTT.

CDR3 loop: CATSDPSDRVAQFF. The CDR3 DNA sequence: TGTGCCACCAGTGATCCCTCGGACAGGGTCGCTCAGTTCTTC. The chain carries TRBV24-1 and TRBJ2-1; TRBD1 matches 8 bases. The CDR3 covers 14 residues. CDR1 KGHDR and CDR2 SFDVKD come from the germline V gene. V lost 3 bases, J lost 13 bases, and 10 bases stayed unmatched.

This chain's CDR3 is CASSYSRLAGYEQYF. CDR3 nucleotide sequence: TGTGCCAGCAGTTACTCGAGGCTCGCGGGCTACGAGCAGTACTTC. V and J are TRBV6-5 and TRBJ2-7, with D possibly TRBD2 on 5 matching bases. Between the trimmed V and J ends, which lost 0 bases and 3 bases, there was a span of 12 bases. The CDR3 loop spans 15 amino acids. CDR1 and CDR2 (germline): MNHEY, SVGAGI.

This sequence joins TRBV19 and TRBJ1-5; D gene ambiguous. This CDR3 spans 16 amino acids. V gave up 0 bases and J gave up 2 bases, with 11 bases separating them. Germline CDR1 reads LNHDA; CDR2 reads SQIVND (reference sequence). The CDR3 nucleotides read TGTGCCAGTAGTATAGACCGGTCCACCCGCAATCAGCCCCAGCATTTT. It codes for CASSIDRSTRNQPQHF.

This chain uses TRBV7-9 with TRBJ1-1; 7 bases map to TRBD1. This CDR3 region has 13 residues. V was pared by 2 bases and J by 6 bases, with 3 bases of the junction left unmatched. The V gene's germline CDR1 is SEHNR and CDR2 FQNEAQ (reference sequence). The CDR3 region has the DNA TGTGCCAGCAGCTTATTCGACAGGGCTGAAGCTTTCTTT. It specifies CASSLFDRAEAFF.

The chain has TRBV28 and TRBJ1-2; 8 positions match TRBD1. V lost 6 bases to trimming and J lost 5 bases; unmatched junction nucleotides: 8. The length of the CDR3 is 14 residues. Germline CDR1 and CDR2: MDHEN and SYDVKM. In nucleotides, the CDR3 is TGTGCCAGCAGACCTAGGACAGGGAGATATGGCTACACCTTC. Protein sequence: CASRPRTGRYGYTF.

The genes are TRBV5-1 and TRBJ1-3, with a possible D match to TRBD1 (5 bases). The V and J ends lost 0 bases and 0 bases respectively, with 13 bases between them. Looked up from germline, CDR1 is SGHRS and CDR2 is YFSETQ. This CDR3 region has 17 residues. CDR3 DNA: TGCGCCAGCAGCTTGGGGGGCAACCCGGCCTCTGGAAACACCATATATTTT. Translation gives CASSLGGNPASGNTIYF.

The V call is TRBV27, the J call TRBJ1-2; 8 nucleotides agree with TRBD1. The length of the CDR3 is 12 residues. Trimming took 10 bases from V and 6 from J; bases not matched to a gene: 7. Germline V gives CDR1 MNHEY, CDR2 SMNVEV (reference sequence). The CDR3 here is CAIGQGVNGYTF. The CDR3 DNA reads TGTGCCATCGGACAGGGAGTCAATGGCTACACCTTC.

This chain uses TRBV10-3 with TRBJ1-5, with 8 nucleotides matching TRBD1. The CDR3 runs to 15 residues. Germline lookup yields CDR1 ENHRY and CDR2 SYGVKD. Trimming took 4 bases from V and 6 from J; bases not matched to a gene: 8. The CDR3 DNA sequence: TGTGCCATCAGTGCCGACAGGGGAGTAGGTCAGCCCCAGCATTTT. Amino acid sequence: CAISADRGVGQPQHF.

The rearrangement joins TRBV2 to TRBJ2-3; D remains unclear. Germline V gene sequence: CDR1 SNHLY, CDR2 FYNNEI. V dropped 2 bases and J dropped 1 base, with 10 bases sitting between them. The length of the CDR3 is 15 residues. This chain's CDR3 is CASSENSLGTDTQYF. CDR3 in DNA: TGTGCCAGCAGTGAAAACAGCTTGGGCACAGATACGCAGTATTTT.

The V gene is TRBV6-5, the J gene TRBJ2-1; D uncertain. This CDR3 contains 15 residues. CDR1 and CDR2 (germline): MNHEY, SVGAGI. V was clipped by 8 bases and J by 0 bases, with 14 bases between them. Written as DNA, the CDR3 is TGTGCCAGCGTGTTTGGGCCGAGCTCCTACAATGAGCAGTTCTTC. As protein: CASVFGPSSYNEQFF.

V is TRBV7-2 and J is TRBJ1-1; D not certain. Germline lookup yields CDR1 SGHTA and CDR2 FQGNSA. The CDR3 extends over 14 amino acids. Trimming cost V 5 bases and J 0 bases, with 10 bases left between them. In DNA, the CDR3 is TGTGCCAGCAGCCCCGGGAGTCTGAACACTGAAGCTTTCTTT. Amino acid sequence: CASSPGSLNTEAFF.

The rearrangement joins TRBV19 to TRBJ2-6, with 8 bases fitting TRBD1. The trim removed 3 bases at V and 1 base at J, leaving 5 bases unmatched. CDR1 and CDR2 from the germline V gene are LNHDA and SQIVND (reference sequence). The CDR3 has 17 amino acids. The CDR3 loop is CASSIGTGGSGANVLTF. The CDR3 bases are TGTGCCAGTAGTATTGGAACAGGGGGTTCTGGGGCCAACGTCCTGACTTTC.

This clone was counted a single time. The chain uses TRBV3-1 (or the pseudogene TRBV3-2) and TRBJ2-7; D possibly corresponds to TRBD1 (5 bases). The V end lost 4 bases, the J end lost 2 bases, and 15 bases lay between the germline ends. In germline, CDR1 is LGHDT, CDR2 YNNKEL (reference sequence). CDR3 length equals 15 residues. Written as DNA, the CDR3 is TGTGCCAGCAGCCTTGATAGGGGCCCGGCCTACGAGCAGTACTTC. Its protein product is CASSLDRGPAYEQYF.

This clone is a singleton in its sample. In DNA, the CDR3 is TGTGCCAGTAGGGGGACAGTCTCAGTATATGGCTACACCTTC. It yields the protein CASRGTVSVYGYTF. J is TRBJ1-2 and V is TRBV19, with 7 bases lining up with TRBD1. Losses at the gene ends were 6 bases for V and 5 bases for J; bases not matched to a gene: 9. This CDR3 has 14 amino acids. CDR1 is LNHDA and CDR2 is SQIVND in the germline V gene (reference sequence).

This rearrangement joins TRBV4-3 to TRBJ2-5, with 8 positions matching TRBD2. This CDR3 region has 15 residues. Trimming at V came to 3 bases and at J to 9 bases, leaving 12 bases not matched to a gene. Germline CDR1 and CDR2: LGHNA and YSLEER. DNA for the CDR3: TGCGCCAGCAGCCAGGGGAATAGCGGGGACGGGGCCCAGTACTTC. It encodes CASSQGNSGDGAQYF.

This clone was seen a few times. This sequence joins TRBV2 and TRBJ1-1, with 8 bases lining up with TRBD1. The CDR3 covers 12 residues. Germline V CDR1 and CDR2: SNHLY, FYNNEI. The J segment lost 11 bases and the V segment lost 5 bases, leaving 7 bases of the junction unmatched. The CDR3 DNA sequence: TGTGCCAGCAGTCCGCAGGGGGCAGGGGCTTTCTTT. Translation: CASSPQGAGAFF.

The sample holds a few counts of this clone. This rearrangement joins TRBV24-1 to TRBJ1-2, with 7 bases matching TRBD1. V shed 9 bases, J shed 2 bases, and the junction held 5 bases outside the gene matches. Germline V gives CDR1 KGHDR, CDR2 SFDVKD. This CDR3 spans 13 amino acids. CDR3 sequence: CATYTTGNYGYTF. In DNA form, the CDR3 reads TGTGCCACCTATACGACAGGGAACTATGGCTACACCTTC.

The J gene is TRBJ1-3, the V gene TRBV15; 9 nucleotides agree with TRBD1. V gave up 3 bases and J gave up 0 bases; unmatched junction bases: 9. There are 18 residues in the CDR3. The germline V gene has CDR1 LNHNV and CDR2 YYDKDF (reference sequence). The CDR3 sequence: CATSRDRGRPSSGNTIYF. The CDR3 DNA is TGTGCCACCAGCAGGGACAGGGGCCGACCCAGCTCTGGAAACACCATATATTTT.

This clone was picked up a small number of times. The CDR3 nucleotides are TGTGCCAGCAGTTACGGGACAGAGTGGAGCAATCAGCCCCAGCATTTT. This gives the protein CASSYGTEWSNQPQHF. The V call is TRBV6-6, the J call TRBJ1-5, with 7 bases fitting TRBD1. This CDR3 has 16 residues. V was clipped by 2 bases and J by 1 base; unmatched bases: 5. Per the germline V gene, CDR1 is MNHNY and CDR2 is SVGAGI (reference sequence).

The gene calls are TRBV7-9 and TRBJ2-7, with D possibly matching TRBD1 (5 bases). V was pared by 5 bases and J by 3 bases, with 11 bases between. The CDR3 is 13 residues long. CDR1 SEHNR and CDR2 FQNEAQ come from the germline V gene (reference sequence). DNA for the CDR3: TGTGCCAGCAGCCCCCCAGGGTTCTACGAGCAGTACTTC. Residues: CASSPPGFYEQYF.

The V and J genes are TRBV4-2 and TRBJ2-1; D is perhaps TRBD1 (6 bases). The CDR3 runs to 16 residues. The V end lost 0 bases, the J end lost 3 bases, and 12 bases lay between the germline ends. Per germline, CDR1 LGHNA and CDR2 YNFKEQ. The CDR3 protein is CASSQDAGTLYNEQFF. The DNA for the CDR3 is TGTGCCAGCAGCCAAGACGCCGGGACACTCTACAATGAGCAGTTCTTC.

This clone has more than one count but fewer than ten. CDR3 nucleotide sequence: TGTGCCAGCAGCCAGGACAGGGTCGACATTCAGTACTTC. This codes for CASSQDRVDIQYF. V usage is TRBV5-4 and J usage is TRBJ2-4; 8 bases are shared with TRBD1. CDR1 and CDR2 from the germline V gene are SGHNT and YYREEE (reference sequence). The CDR3 extends over 13 amino acids. V shed 4 bases and J 8 bases; nucleotides not matched to a gene: 5.

This clone has a single count. The CDR3 coding sequence is TGTGCCAGTAGTAAGGGACAACGTGCAACTAATGAAAAACTGTTTTTT. Translation gives CASSKGQRATNEKLFF. The rearrangement joins TRBV19 to TRBJ1-4, with D perhaps matching TRBD1 (6 bases). V lost 4 bases, J lost 0 bases, and 12 bases lay in between. Germline V gene sequence: CDR1 LNHDA, CDR2 SQIVND (reference sequence). The CDR3 sequence is 16 residues long. Using reference TRBV19 and TRBJ1-4 for the parts outside the CDR3, the full variable domain is DGGITQSPKYLFRKEGQNVTLSCEQNLNHDAMYWYRQDPGQGLRLIYYSQIVNDFQKGDIAEGYSVSREKKESFPLTVTSAQKNPTAFYLCASSKGQRATNEKLFFGSGTQLSVL.

The rearrangement links TRBV30 to TRBJ1-2; D is possibly TRBD1 (5 bases). This CDR3 contains 12 residues. The V end was cut by 2 bases, the J end by 8 bases, with 12 bases between. The germline CDR1 and CDR2 sequences are GTSNPN and SVGIG (reference sequence). The CDR3 is CAWSRGLGGYTF. CDR3 nucleotide sequence: TGTGCCTGGAGTCGGGGGTTGGGCGGCTACACCTTC.